The rows below give T cell receptor beta chains drawn from one sample of a study of blood T cells in healthy people across ages. TCRdb re-derived calls from the 5' RACE reads in MiXCR, one entry per CDR3 protein. The repertoire holds about 1.4 million distinct CDR3 sequences, with roughly 64% as singletons. Input material: blood. All receptors derive from a man in his late teens or twenties in good health. CDR3s include the opening cysteine and the closing phenylalanine or tryptophan. The D gene is left open where the match is weak. Clone size is shown for a subset of rows, as once, few, many or a class of expanded clone.

cdr3_aa	cdr3_nt	clone_size	d_call	v_call	j_call
CASSEYLLATSGSKLGYEQYF	TGCGCCAGCAGTGAGTACTTACTTGCGACTAGCGGGAGTAAGTTGGGCTACGAGCAGTACTTC	-	TRBD2	TRBV10-2	TRBJ2-7
CASSFGRAGGDEQYF	TGCGCCAGCAGCTTCGGGCGAGCAGGGGGCGACGAGCAGTACTTC	-	TRBD1	TRBV5-1	TRBJ2-7
CAISERLAGGNEQFF	TGTGCCATCAGTGAACGACTAGCGGGAGGTAATGAGCAGTTCTTC	-	TRBD2	TRBV10-3	TRBJ2-1
CASSQDFADQQYF	TGTGCCAGCAGCCAAGATTTCGCTGATCAGCAGTACTTC	few	-	TRBV4-2	TRBJ2-5
CSAQTTSGRTRETQYF	TGCAGTGCTCAGACGACTAGCGGGAGAACCAGAGAGACCCAGTACTTC	-	TRBD2	TRBV20-1	TRBJ2-5
CASSPGLAGWDTQYF	TGTGCCAGCAGCCCGGGACTAGCGGGTTGGGATACGCAGTATTTT	-	TRBD2	TRBV3-1	TRBJ2-3
CASSPGGGNEQYF	TGTGCCAGCAGCCCAGGGGGAGGGAACGAGCAGTACTTC	few	-	TRBV4-2	TRBJ2-7
CASSPKHPVIYGYTF	TGCGCCAGCAGCCCAAAACATCCAGTCATCTATGGCTACACCTTC	once	-	TRBV4-1	TRBJ1-2
CAIGGTGNHLREAFF	TGTGCCATTGGGGGCACGGGGAACCACCTGCGTGAAGCTTTCTTT	-	-	TRBV10-3	TRBJ1-1
CASSLTRAYEQYF	TGTGCCAGCAGTTTAACTAGGGCCTACGAGCAGTACTTC	-	-	TRBV12-3/TRBV12-4	TRBJ2-7
CASGPGQGYEQYF	TGTGCCAGCGGACCGGGACAGGGCTACGAGCAGTACTTC	few	TRBD1	TRBV9	TRBJ2-7
CASTPPLEDTQYF	TGTGCCAGCACACCCCCTTTGGAAGATACGCAGTATTTT	-	-	TRBV27	TRBJ2-3
CASSLSLVYEQYF	TGTGCCAGCAGCCTTTCACTAGTCTACGAGCAGTACTTC	few	-	TRBV7-2	TRBJ2-7
CASSLGASGTNNEQFF	TGCGCCAGCAGCTTGGGGGCTAGCGGGACAAACAATGAGCAGTTCTTC	-	TRBD2	TRBV5-1	TRBJ2-1
CATSRDILGEQYF	TGTGCCACCAGCAGAGATATTCTCGGTGAGCAGTACTTC	-	-	TRBV15	TRBJ2-5
CASSAQSGLAGLSYEQYF	TGTGCCAGCAGCGCCCAATCGGGACTAGCGGGACTCTCCTACGAGCAGTACTTC	-	TRBD2	TRBV7-2	TRBJ2-7
CAWSDISGLREQFF	TGTGCCTGGAGTGATATATCGGGGCTCCGGGAGCAGTTCTTC	-	-	TRBV30	TRBJ2-1
CASSQGPAGENYEQYF	TGCGCCAGCAGCCAAGGCCCAGCGGGGGAGAACTACGAGCAGTACTTC	many	TRBD2	TRBV4-3	TRBJ2-7
CASSQDSGDEQFF	TGTGCCAGCAGCCAAGATTCAGGCGATGAGCAGTTCTTC	-	-	TRBV4-3	TRBJ2-1
CSARDFRDYRDEQFF	TGCAGTGCAAGAGACTTCCGGGACTATCGGGATGAACAGTTCTTC	-	TRBD2	TRBV20-1	TRBJ2-1
CASSYSVHGVNEQFF	TGTGCCAGCAGTTACTCGGTACATGGAGTAAATGAGCAGTTCTTC	-	-	TRBV6-5	TRBJ2-1
CASSEALGNEKLFF	TGTGCCAGCAGTGAGGCCCTCGGTAATGAAAAACTGTTTTTT	-	-	TRBV2	TRBJ1-4
CASSLGVIQYF	TGTGCCAGCAGCTTAGGAGTCATTCAGTACTTC	-	-	TRBV7-2	TRBJ2-4
CAISGGLQETQYF	TGTGCCATCAGTGGGGGGCTCCAAGAGACCCAGTACTTC	few	-	TRBV10-3	TRBJ2-5
CASSFNTAINYGYTF	TGTGCCAGCAGCTTCAATACCGCAATTAACTATGGCTACACCTTC	many	-	TRBV5-5	TRBJ1-2
CASSPLRTGGYGYTF	TGTGCCAGCAGCCCATTGAGGACTGGGGGCTATGGCTACACCTTC	-	-	TRBV3-1	TRBJ1-2
CSVLTGNRLDEQFF	TGCAGCGTCTTGACAGGGAATAGGTTGGATGAGCAGTTCTTC	-	TRBD1	TRBV29-1	TRBJ2-1
CASSLAGVGYTF	TGTGCCAGCAGCTTAGCAGGGGTCGGCTACACCTTC	-	-	TRBV7-2	TRBJ1-2
CASSLEGQGRTEAFF	TGCGCCAGCAGCTTGGAGGGACAGGGAAGAACTGAAGCTTTCTTT	few	TRBD1	TRBV5-1	TRBJ1-1
CASRKGTSGRIAGELFF	TGTGCCAGCAGGAAAGGGACTAGCGGGAGGATCGCCGGGGAGCTGTTTTTT	once	TRBD2	TRBV2	TRBJ2-2
CASSPAQGGFYNEQFF	TGCGCCAGCAGCCCGGCACAGGGGGGCTTCTACAATGAGCAGTTCTTC	few	TRBD1	TRBV5-1	TRBJ2-1
CSARHRGQGQRDGYTF	TGCAGTGCTAGACACCGCGGACAGGGCCAAAGAGATGGCTACACCTTC	-	TRBD1	TRBV20-1	TRBJ1-2
CASSVRTGDLAYEQYF	TGTGCCAGCAGCGTTCGGACAGGGGATCTGGCTTACGAGCAGTACTTC	-	TRBD1	TRBV5-4	TRBJ2-7
CASSLRTGSYGYTF	TGTGCCAGCAGTCTGAGGACAGGTTCCTATGGCTACACCTTC	few	TRBD1	TRBV12-3/TRBV12-4	TRBJ1-2
CASGTLFGPRQETQYF	TGTGCTAGTGGGACCTTATTTGGACCCCGACAGGAGACCCAGTACTTC	-	-	TRBV12-5	TRBJ2-5
CAIRSLQGAYYEQYF	TGTGCCATCAGATCACTACAGGGGGCCTACTACGAGCAGTACTTC	-	TRBD1	TRBV10-3	TRBJ2-7
CASSGGTGTGYTF	TGTGCCAGCAGCGGGGGGACAGGGACTGGCTACACCTTC	-	TRBD1	TRBV5-8	TRBJ1-2
CATSPGRVAGELFF	TGTGCCACCTCTCCGGGGCGGGTGGCCGGGGAGCTGTTTTTT	few	-	TRBV15	TRBJ2-2
CSARDSEGGTGPNTEAFF	TGCAGTGCTAGAGATAGCGAAGGCGGAACGGGGCCGAACACTGAAGCTTTCTTT	-	-	TRBV20-1	TRBJ1-1
CASSLGGPTNTGELFF	TGCGCCAGCAGCTTGGGGGGCCCTACGAACACCGGGGAGCTGTTTTTT	-	-	TRBV5-1	TRBJ2-2
CSARDSQGLKQYF	TGCAGTGCTAGAGATAGTCAAGGGTTGAAGCAGTACTTC	few	-	TRBV20-1	TRBJ2-7